Sequencing of this T cell receptor beta chain was carried out in a study of spatial heterogeneity in lung cancer. Study overall: There were consistently more beta-chain sequences detected than alpha-chain sequences.

This CDR3 contains 16 residues. The V end was cut by 2 bases, the J end by 0 bases, with 13 bases between. Germline CDR1 and CDR2: MNHEY and SMNVEV (reference sequence). Every TCR cDNA molecule bore its own unique molecular identifier. TCRdb re-called the 5' RACE reads with MiXCR, one entry per CDR3 protein. This sample has 70,000 to 90,000 distinct CDR3 sequences, with roughly 13% found just once. This clonotype was counted ten times or more. Time point of the sample: sample taken at primary tumor resection. Unsorted whole RNA from tumor, nontumor lung or frozen PBMC underwent sequencing. The V call is TRBV27, the J call TRBJ1-1; perhaps TRBD1 as D (6 bases). Source: PBMCs, taken at surgery. The clonotype was recovered from a male donor with early-stage non-small cell lung cancer. CDR3 nucleotides: TGTGCCAGCAGTTTAGGGGGACACTTCATGAACACTGAAGCTTTCTTT. It encodes CASSLGGHFMNTEAFF.